This TCR beta chain is from a study of beta chain features in type 1 diabetes listed by TCRdb under 2018. Regarding the research as a whole: No differences in mean age, gender distribution, total cell number or subset yield were found between patients and healthy donors. A total of 85 million to 110 million sorted cells were examined across all samples, and RNA yield correlated strongly with the number of cells per subset. In the study, TCRB repertoires of sorted circulating CD4+ T cell subsets from recently diagnosed type 1 diabetes patients were compared with those of matched healthy donors. Regulatory and stem cell-like memory subsets were obtained from only 8 patients and roughly eight healthy donors, while naive and central memory subsets were obtained from all 28 donors.

General conclusions and limits of the study: Because cDNA was sequenced instead of genomic DNA, activated cells with high expression could be over-represented, although the groups did not differ in activation or CD3 levels. The naive, central memory and regulatory TCRB repertoires appeared to resemble one another more closely among patients than among healthy donors. In all four CD4+ subsets, TCRB CDR3 length was moderately but significantly shorter in type 1 diabetes patients. Because the HLA sub-analyses included only small numbers of individuals, any influence of HLA type on TCRB rearrangement was left unresolved. Shorter templates might have been favored by PCR, but patient and control samples were amplified and corrected together, so both groups would have been affected equally by any skew. Fewer insertions and more nucleotide deletions at VDJ recombination sites were observed in patients with type 1 diabetes, implying thymic rearrangement abnormalities.

A single peripheral blood draw of around 0.11 L on average was collected from each donor into heparinised tubes. Using a panel that included CD45RO, CCR7, CD25, CD127, CD95 and CD27, naive, central memory, regulatory and stem cell-like memory CD4+ T cells were sorted on a BD FACSAria II. Every sorted population had a purity above 95%. PBMCs were separated immediately by Lymphoprep density gradient centrifugation and were stained directly, without being cultured. To minimize batch effects, samples were stained and sorted in pairs, one healthy donor with one patient per experiment. Remarks on this clone: Its specific antigen is unknown. Base qualities are not at hand, and no much larger clone is one base apart.

All of the isolated RNA was reverse transcribed with the High Capacity cDNA Reverse Transcription Kit, so expressed TCRB transcripts were sequenced. Deep immunoSEQ sequencing was applied to naive, central memory and regulatory T cell samples, giving an average of around 3.4 million total reads per sample. Sorted cells were lysed in RLT buffer and RNA was extracted with DNase-treated RNeasy Micro or Mini kits, depending on cell number. To prevent cross-contamination, every cell subset was processed on its own, while patient and healthy donor samples were processed together. TCRB sequences were amplified from cDNA with the immunoSEQ multiplex PCR, producing 87-bp fragments spanning the CDR3 region. The amplicons were sequenced using the Illumina HiSeq platform. As for the authors' bioinformatics: PCR bias was computationally corrected using synthetic template baselines, reads within Hamming distance 2 were collapsed, and singletons that could not be merged were discarded. Reads were aligned against IMGT so that V, D and J genes, CDR3 length and insertions or deletions at six rearrangement sites could be assigned. Within each subset, clonotype counts were normalized to sorted cell number, and only after that were true diversity and Gini coefficients computed with the tcR R package. Repertoire sharing was quantified using the overlap coefficient calculated on TCRB nucleotide sequences. Out-of-frame TCRB sequences from naive cells were analyzed as a proxy for the pre-selection repertoire. TCRdb took over this immuneACCESS table, retaining in-frame rearrangements with V and J assigned. Such tables are incomplete; in checked studies, under half of the missing clones stem from an unresolved V gene, and the remainder is unexplained. V and J calls and clone size are given by that table; D and trimming were obtained from the DNA. Within this sample are hundreds of thousands of clones, with approximately 70% of them counted one time only. The ten largest account for about 0.051% of the sample.

For CDR1 and CDR2, the germline V gene lists SQVTM and ANQGSEA. A distance of 11 bases separates the germline ends of V and J, which lose 4 bases and 7 bases respectively. The CDR3 numbers 12 residues from cysteine through phenylalanine. Only CDR3 DNA remains: 36 bases, in frame from the first base. Sequences were obtained from naive CD4+ T cells from blood. The sample's cell subset or site label is to be understood as: true naive CD4+ T cells. The source of this sequence is a young man in good health. The sequence is built from TRBV29-1 and TRBJ1-5, with the D gene not clear enough to name. The sequenced DNA: TGCAGCGTTGGAGGTTTGGGCCAGCCCCAGCATTTT. Translated, it reads CSVGGLGQPQHF.